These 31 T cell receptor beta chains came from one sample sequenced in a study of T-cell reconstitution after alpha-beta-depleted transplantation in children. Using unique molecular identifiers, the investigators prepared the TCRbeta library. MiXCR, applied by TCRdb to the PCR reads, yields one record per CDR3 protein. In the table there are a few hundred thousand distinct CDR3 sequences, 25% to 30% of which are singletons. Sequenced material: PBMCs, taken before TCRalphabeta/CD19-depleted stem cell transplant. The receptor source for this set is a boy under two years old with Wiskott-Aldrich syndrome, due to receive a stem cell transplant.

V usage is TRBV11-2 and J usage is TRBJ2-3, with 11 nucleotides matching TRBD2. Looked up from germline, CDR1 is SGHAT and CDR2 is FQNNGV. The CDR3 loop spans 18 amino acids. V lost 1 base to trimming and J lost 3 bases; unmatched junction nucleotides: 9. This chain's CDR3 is CASSLVAGGPRGTDTQYF. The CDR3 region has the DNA TGTGCCAGCAGCTTAGTAGCGGGAGGGCCAAGGGGGACAGATACGCAGTATTTT.

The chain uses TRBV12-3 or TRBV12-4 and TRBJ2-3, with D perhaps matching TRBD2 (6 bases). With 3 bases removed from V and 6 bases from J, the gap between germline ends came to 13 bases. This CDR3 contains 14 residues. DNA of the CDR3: TGTGCCAGCAGTTTCGGCGGGGCCCCGGATACGCAGTATTTT. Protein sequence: CASSFGGAPDTQYF.

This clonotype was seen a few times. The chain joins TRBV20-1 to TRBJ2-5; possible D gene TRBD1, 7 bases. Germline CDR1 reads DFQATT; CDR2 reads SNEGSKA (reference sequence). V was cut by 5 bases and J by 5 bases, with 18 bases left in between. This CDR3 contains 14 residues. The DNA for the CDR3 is TGCAGTGCTCCGCGGGACAGCTGGGAGGAGACCCAGTACTTC. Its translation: CSAPRDSWEETQYF.

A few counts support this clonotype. CDR3 protein: CSVVVGTGTDTQYF. The CDR3 nucleotides are TGCAGCGTTGTGGTCGGGACAGGCACAGATACGCAGTATTTT. The chain couples TRBV29-1 to TRBJ2-3, with 7 bases that match TRBD1. This CDR3 is 14 amino acids long. The V gene's germline CDR1 is SQVTM and CDR2 ANQGSEA. J lost 1 base, V lost 4 bases, and 5 bases had no gene match.

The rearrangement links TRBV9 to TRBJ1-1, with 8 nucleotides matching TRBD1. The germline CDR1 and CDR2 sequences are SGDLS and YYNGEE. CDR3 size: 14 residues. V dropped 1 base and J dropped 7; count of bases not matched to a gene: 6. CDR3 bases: TGTGCCAGCAGCGTAACAGGGGGTCTGGGTGAAGCTTTCTTT. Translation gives CASSVTGGLGEAFF. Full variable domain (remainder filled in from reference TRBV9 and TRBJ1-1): DSGVTQTPKHLITATGQRVTLRCSPRSGDLSVYWYQQSLDQGLQFLIQYYNGEERAKGNILERFSAQQFPDLHSELNLSSLELGDSALYFCASSVTGGLGEAFFGQGTRLTVV.

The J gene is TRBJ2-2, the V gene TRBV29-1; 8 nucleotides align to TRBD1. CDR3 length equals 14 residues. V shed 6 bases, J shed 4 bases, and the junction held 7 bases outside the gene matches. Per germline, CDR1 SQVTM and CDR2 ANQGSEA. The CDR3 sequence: CSVTDRVVTGELFF. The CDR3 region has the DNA TGCAGCGTCACGGACAGGGTGGTCACCGGGGAGCTGTTTTTT.

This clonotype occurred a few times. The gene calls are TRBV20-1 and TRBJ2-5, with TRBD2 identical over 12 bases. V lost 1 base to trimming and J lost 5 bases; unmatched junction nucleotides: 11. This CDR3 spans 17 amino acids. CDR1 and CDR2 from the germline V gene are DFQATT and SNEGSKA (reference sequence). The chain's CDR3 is CSARVPSSGRAGETQYF. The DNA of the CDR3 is TGCAGTGCTAGAGTCCCCTCTAGCGGGAGGGCCGGCGAGACCCAGTACTTC.

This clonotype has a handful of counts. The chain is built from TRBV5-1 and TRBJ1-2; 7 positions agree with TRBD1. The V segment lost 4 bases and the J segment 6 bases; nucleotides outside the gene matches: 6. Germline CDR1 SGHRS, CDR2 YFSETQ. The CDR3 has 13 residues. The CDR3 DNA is TGCGCCAGCAGCCCACAGGGGCGTGATGGCTACACCTTC. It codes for CASSPQGRDGYTF.

For the CDR3, the DNA is TGTGCCAGCAGCTTGACAGGGGGCGCGACTGAAGCTTTCTTT. This translates into CASSLTGGATEAFF. This rearrangement joins TRBV7-9 to TRBJ1-1; 10 bases line up with TRBD1. Per the germline V gene, CDR1 is SEHNR and CDR2 is FQNEAQ (reference sequence). J was trimmed by 5 bases and V by 3 bases; bases with no gene match: 3. The CDR3 runs 14 residues.

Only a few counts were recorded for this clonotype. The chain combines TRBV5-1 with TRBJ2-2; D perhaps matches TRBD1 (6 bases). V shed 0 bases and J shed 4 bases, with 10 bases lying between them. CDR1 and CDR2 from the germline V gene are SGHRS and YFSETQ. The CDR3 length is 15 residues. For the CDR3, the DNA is TGCGCCAGCAGCTTGGGACAGGCGGCCACCGGGGAGCTGTTTTTT. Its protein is CASSLGQAATGELFF.

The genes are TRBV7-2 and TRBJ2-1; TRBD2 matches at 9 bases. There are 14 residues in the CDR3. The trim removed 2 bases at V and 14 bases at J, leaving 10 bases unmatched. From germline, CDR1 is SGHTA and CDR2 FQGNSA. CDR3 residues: CASSLIVTAGGEFF. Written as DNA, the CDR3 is TGTGCCAGCAGCTTAATAGTCACGGCGGGAGGGGAGTTCTTC.

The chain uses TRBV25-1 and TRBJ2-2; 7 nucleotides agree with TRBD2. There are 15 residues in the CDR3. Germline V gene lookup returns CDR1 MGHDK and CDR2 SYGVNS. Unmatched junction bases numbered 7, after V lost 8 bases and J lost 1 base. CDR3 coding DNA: TGTGCCAGCGGGGGGGACGTGGAGAACACCGGGGAGCTGTTTTTT. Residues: CASGGDVENTGELFF.

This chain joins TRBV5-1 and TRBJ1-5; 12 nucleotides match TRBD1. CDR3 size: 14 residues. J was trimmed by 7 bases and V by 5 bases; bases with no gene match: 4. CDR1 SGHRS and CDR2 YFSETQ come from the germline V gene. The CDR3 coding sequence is TGCGCCAGCAGTACCGGGACAGGGGGCCAGCCCCAGCATTTT. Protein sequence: CASSTGTGGQPQHF.

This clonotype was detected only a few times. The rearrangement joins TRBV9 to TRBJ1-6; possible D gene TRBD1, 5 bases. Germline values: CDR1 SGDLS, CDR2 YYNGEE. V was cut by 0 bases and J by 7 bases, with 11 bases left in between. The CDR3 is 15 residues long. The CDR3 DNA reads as TGTGCCAGCAGCGTAGCTCTGGGGCCCAATTCACCCCTCCACTTT. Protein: CASSVALGPNSPLHF.

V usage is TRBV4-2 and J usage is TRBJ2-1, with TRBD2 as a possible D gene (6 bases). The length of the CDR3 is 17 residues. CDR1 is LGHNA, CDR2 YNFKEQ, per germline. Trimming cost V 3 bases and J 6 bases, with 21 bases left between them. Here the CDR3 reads CASSHVRGTLWINEQFF. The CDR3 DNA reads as TGTGCCAGCAGCCATGTTCGGGGGACCCTTTGGATCAATGAGCAGTTCTTC.

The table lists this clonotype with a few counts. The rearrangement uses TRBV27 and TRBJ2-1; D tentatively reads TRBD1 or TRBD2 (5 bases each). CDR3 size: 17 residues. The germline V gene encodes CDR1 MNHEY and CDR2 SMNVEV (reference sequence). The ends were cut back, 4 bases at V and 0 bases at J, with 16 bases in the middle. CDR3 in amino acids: CASSSPSWGSSYNEQFF. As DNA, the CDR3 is TGTGCCAGCAGTTCCCCTTCATGGGGGAGCTCCTACAATGAGCAGTTCTTC.

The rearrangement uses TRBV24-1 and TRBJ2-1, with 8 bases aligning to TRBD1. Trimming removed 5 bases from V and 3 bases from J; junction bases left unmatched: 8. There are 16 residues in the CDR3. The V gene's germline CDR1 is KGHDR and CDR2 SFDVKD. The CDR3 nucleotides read TGTGCCACCAGTGGCGCGGGTACAGGGGGCTACAATGAGCAGTTCTTC. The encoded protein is CATSGAGTGGYNEQFF.

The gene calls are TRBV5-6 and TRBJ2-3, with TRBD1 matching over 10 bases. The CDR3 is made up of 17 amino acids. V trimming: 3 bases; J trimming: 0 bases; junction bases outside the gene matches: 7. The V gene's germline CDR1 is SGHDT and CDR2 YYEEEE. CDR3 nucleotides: TGTGCCAGCAGCTCCCCGGGACAGGGGAGAAGCACAGATACGCAGTATTTT. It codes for CASSSPGQGRSTDTQYF.

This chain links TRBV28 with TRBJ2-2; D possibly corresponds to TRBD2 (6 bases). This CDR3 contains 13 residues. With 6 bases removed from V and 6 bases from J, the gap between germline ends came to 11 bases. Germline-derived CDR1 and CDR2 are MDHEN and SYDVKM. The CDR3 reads CASRLWGAGELFF. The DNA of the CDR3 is TGTGCCAGCAGATTGTGGGGGGCCGGGGAGCTGTTTTTT. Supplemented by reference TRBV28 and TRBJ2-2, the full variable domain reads DVKVTQSSRYLVKRTGEKVFLECVQDMDHENMFWYRQDPGLGLRLIYFSYDVKMKEKGDIPEGYSVSREKKERFSLILESASTNQTSMYLCASRLWGAGELFFGEGSRLTVL.

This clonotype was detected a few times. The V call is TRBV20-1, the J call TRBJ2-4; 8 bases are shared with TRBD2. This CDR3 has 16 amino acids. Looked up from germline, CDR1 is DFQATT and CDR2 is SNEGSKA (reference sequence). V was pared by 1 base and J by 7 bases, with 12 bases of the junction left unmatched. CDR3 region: CSARGREGLIGNIQYF. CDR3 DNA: TGCAGTGCTAGAGGCCGGGAGGGCCTAATAGGGAACATTCAGTACTTC.

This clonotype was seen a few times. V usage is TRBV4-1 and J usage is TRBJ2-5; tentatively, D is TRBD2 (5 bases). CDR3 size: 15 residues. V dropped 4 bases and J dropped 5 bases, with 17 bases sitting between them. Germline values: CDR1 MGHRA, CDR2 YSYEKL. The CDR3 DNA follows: TGCGCCAGCAGCCCCATTGGGGAGCAGTATGAGACCCAGTACTTC. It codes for CASSPIGEQYETQYF.

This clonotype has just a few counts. The CDR3 DNA is TGCGCCAGCAGCATAGAGCGAACCTACGAGCAGTACTTC. Encoded protein: CASSIERTYEQYF. The V and J genes are TRBV5-1 and TRBJ2-7; D remains unclear. CDR3 length: 13 residues. Trimming took 4 bases from V and 2 from J, leaving 10 bases between them. The germline V gene has CDR1 SGHRS and CDR2 YFSETQ.

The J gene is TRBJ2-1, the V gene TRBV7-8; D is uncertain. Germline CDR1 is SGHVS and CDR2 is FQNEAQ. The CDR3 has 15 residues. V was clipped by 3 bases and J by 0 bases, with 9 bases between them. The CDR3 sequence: CASSFELNSYNEQFF. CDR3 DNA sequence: TGTGCCAGCAGCTTTGAGCTGAACTCCTACAATGAGCAGTTCTTC.

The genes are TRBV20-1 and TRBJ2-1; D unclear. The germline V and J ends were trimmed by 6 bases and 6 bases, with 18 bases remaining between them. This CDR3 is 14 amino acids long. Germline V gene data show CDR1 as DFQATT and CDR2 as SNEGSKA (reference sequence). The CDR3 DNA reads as TGCAGTGCCCTCCGACCCGTTGGAGCCAATGAGCAGTTCTTC. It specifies CSALRPVGANEQFF.

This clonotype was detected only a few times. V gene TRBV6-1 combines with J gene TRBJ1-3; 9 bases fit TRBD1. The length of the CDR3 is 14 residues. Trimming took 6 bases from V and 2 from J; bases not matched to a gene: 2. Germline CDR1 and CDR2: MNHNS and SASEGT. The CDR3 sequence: CASSGTGPGNTIYF. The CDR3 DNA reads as TGTGCCAGCAGCGGGACAGGGCCTGGAAACACCATATATTTT.

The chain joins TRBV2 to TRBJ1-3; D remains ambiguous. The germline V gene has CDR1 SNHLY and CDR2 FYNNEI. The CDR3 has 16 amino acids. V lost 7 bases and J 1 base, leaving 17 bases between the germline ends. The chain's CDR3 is CASTGQGWGSGNTIYF. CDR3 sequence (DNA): TGTGCCAGCACCGGGCAAGGGTGGGGTTCTGGAAACACCATATATTTT. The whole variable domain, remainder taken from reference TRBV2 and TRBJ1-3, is EPEVTQTPSHQVTQMGQEVILRCVPISNHLYFYWYRQILGQKVEFLVSFYNNEISEKSEIFDDQFSVERPDGSNFTLKIRSTKLEDSAMYFCASTGQGWGSGNTIYFGEGSWLTVV.

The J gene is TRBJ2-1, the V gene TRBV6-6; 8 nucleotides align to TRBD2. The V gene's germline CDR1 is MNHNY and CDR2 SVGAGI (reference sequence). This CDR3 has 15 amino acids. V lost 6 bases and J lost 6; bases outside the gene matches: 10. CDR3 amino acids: CASRSLAGLSNEQFF. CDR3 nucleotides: TGTGCCAGCAGGTCCCTAGCGGGTCTTTCCAATGAGCAGTTCTTC.

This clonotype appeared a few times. For the CDR3, the DNA is TGTGCCAGCGGCCTTGAAAAACTGTTTTTT. This sequence encodes CASGLEKLFF. The V call is TRBV7-9, the J call TRBJ1-4, with no clear D. The V gene's germline CDR1 is SEHNR and CDR2 FQNEAQ (reference sequence). The CDR3 totals 10 residues. Trimming pared 8 bases from V and 7 bases from J, leaving 5 bases between. Together with reference TRBV7-9 and TRBJ1-4, the CDR3 gives the full variable domain: DTGVSQNPRHKITKRGQNVTFRCDPISEHNRLYWYRQTLGQGPEFLTYFQNEAQLEKSRLLSDRFSAERPKGSFSTLEIQRTEQGDSAMYLCASGLEKLFFGSGTQLSVL.

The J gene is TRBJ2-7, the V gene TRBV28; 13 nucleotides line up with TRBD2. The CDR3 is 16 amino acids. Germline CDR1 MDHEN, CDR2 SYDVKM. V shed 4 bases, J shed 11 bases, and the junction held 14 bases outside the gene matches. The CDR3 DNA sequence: TGTGCCAGCAGTTCCCCTACTAGCGGGAGGGGTGTTGGGAAGTACTTC. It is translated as CASSSPTSGRGVGKYF.

CDR3 nucleotide sequence: TGCAGTGCTAGAGAGATTGGGCAGGGCACTGAAGCTTTCTTT. It encodes CSAREIGQGTEAFF. The chain joins TRBV20-1 to TRBJ1-1; TRBD1 might be the D (5 bases). V was cut by 0 bases and J by 4 bases, with 12 bases left in between. Germline loops: CDR1 DFQATT, CDR2 SNEGSKA (reference sequence). CDR3 length: 14 residues.

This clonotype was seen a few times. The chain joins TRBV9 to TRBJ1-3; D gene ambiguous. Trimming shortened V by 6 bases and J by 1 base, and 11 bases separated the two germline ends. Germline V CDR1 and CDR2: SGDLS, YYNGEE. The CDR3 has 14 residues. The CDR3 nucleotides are TGTGCCAGCAACTCCTTGGGGTCTGGAAACACCATATATTTT. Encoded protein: CASNSLGSGNTIYF. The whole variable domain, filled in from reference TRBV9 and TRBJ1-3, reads DSGVTQTPKHLITATGQRVTLRCSPRSGDLSVYWYQQSLDQGLQFLIQYYNGEERAKGNILERFSAQQFPDLHSELNLSSLELGDSALYFCASNSLGSGNTIYFGEGSWLTVV.